Listed here are 25 T cell receptor beta chains from one sample, sequenced in a study of radiation and T cells in renal cell carcinoma. Data came from immunoSEQ multiplex PCR; TCRdb stores just in-frame clones and leaves some out. The sample yields around 140,000 clones, about 88% seen once. Time point reported: baseline pretreatment blood. Treatment specified: 15 Gy SBRT to primary tumor, nephrectomy 4 weeks later. This specimen was blood, taken from a patient whose treatment included radiotherapy and nephrectomy. Every receptor here comes from a woman aged 70-85 years with renal cell carcinoma.

This clone was observed a single time. The chain has TRBV12-5 and TRBJ1-2; D call uncertain. The V end was cut by 1 base, the J end by 10 bases, with 31 bases between. Per germline, CDR1 LGHNT and CDR2 FRNRAP. The CDR3 has 19 residues. The DNA for the CDR3 is TGTGCTAGTGGTTTGGGCACGGACTTTGAAAGAGGCAAAGGAACAAACTACACCTTC. Translating it yields CASGLGTDFERGKGTNYTF.

CDR3 bases: TGTGCCAGCAGTGAACAAACGTCAGGGGAGACTGAAGCTTTCTTT. Residues: CASSEQTSGETEAFF. The chain has TRBV6-1 and TRBJ1-1; perhaps TRBD1 as D (6 bases). Germline V lookup: CDR1 MNHNS, CDR2 SASEGT. The V and J ends lost 2 bases and 5 bases respectively, with 15 bases between them. The CDR3 extends over 15 amino acids.

This clone was detected only once. V usage is TRBV19 and J usage is TRBJ2-3; D remains ambiguous. This CDR3 has 12 amino acids. V lost 8 bases and J lost 0, with 6 bases in between. CDR1 and CDR2 (germline): LNHDA, SQIVND (reference sequence). CDR3 sequence: CASGYSTDTQYF. CDR3 nucleotide sequence: TGTGCCAGTGGTTATAGCACAGATACGCAGTATTTT.

This sequence joins TRBV2 and TRBJ2-3; 7 bases fit TRBD2. The ends lost 7 bases at V and 3 bases at J; junction bases unmatched: 7. The CDR3 sequence is 14 residues long. Germline V CDR1 and CDR2: SNHLY, FYNNEI. The CDR3 DNA follows: TGTGCCAGCAAGGCGGGGGTGAAGACAGATACGCAGTATTTT. It encodes CASKAGVKTDTQYF.

The gene calls are TRBV18 and TRBJ2-3; D is unresolved. The CDR3 covers 13 residues. Trimming took off 3 bases at V and 6 bases at J, with 10 bases between the two ends. Looked up from germline, CDR1 is KGHSH and CDR2 is LQKENI. The CDR3 here is CASSPLNRDTQYF. CDR3 nucleotide sequence: TGTGCCAGCTCACCCCTCAATCGGGATACGCAGTATTTT.

The chain is built from TRBV4-1 and TRBJ1-3; weak D call: TRBD1 (5 bases). The CDR3 covers 17 residues. Germline CDR1 MGHRA, CDR2 YSYEKL. Trimming took 1 base from V and 0 from J, leaving 13 bases between them. The CDR3 loop is CASSQGWGDSSGNTIYF. CDR3 coding DNA: TGCGCCAGCAGCCAAGGGTGGGGAGACAGCTCTGGAAACACCATATATTTT.

The rearrangement links TRBV7-9 to TRBJ1-1; the D gene is possibly TRBD1 (6 bases). The V gene's germline CDR1 is SEHNR and CDR2 FQNEAQ (reference sequence). The germline V and J ends were trimmed by 1 base and 4 bases, with 22 bases remaining between them. The CDR3 has 18 amino acids. This chain's CDR3 is CASSLGSGGASKATEAFF. The CDR3 region has the DNA TGTGCCAGCAGCTTAGGTTCCGGGGGCGCGTCTAAGGCCACTGAAGCTTTCTTT. Using reference TRBV7-9 and TRBJ1-1 for the parts outside the CDR3, the full variable domain is DTGVSQNPRHKITKRGQNVTFRCDPISEHNRLYWYRQTLGQGPEFLTYFQNEAQLEKSRLLSDRFSAERPKGSFSTLEIQRTEQGDSAMYLCASSLGSGGASKATEAFFGQGTRLTVV.

DNA of the CDR3: TGTGCCAGCAGTGCAACCGGGACAGGGATTGGTGGCTACACCTTC. This translates into CASSATGTGIGGYTF. J is TRBJ1-2 and V is TRBV2, with TRBD1 matching 9 bases. After removal of 4 bases from V and 7 bases from J, the junction contained 10 bases not matched to a gene. CDR3 length equals 15 residues. Germline V gene data show CDR1 as SNHLY and CDR2 as FYNNEI.

The chain is built from TRBV5-4 and TRBJ1-3, with D unclear. The germline V gene encodes CDR1 SGHNT and CDR2 YYREEE (reference sequence). This CDR3 is built from 15 residues. Trimming left V 4 bases short and J 4 bases short, with 15 bases between. As DNA, the CDR3 is TGTGCCAGCAGCACCCCGGGAGCGGGAGGAAACACCATATATTTT. It specifies CASSTPGAGGNTIYF.

This chain links TRBV7-8 with TRBJ1-5, with 11 nucleotides matching TRBD1. CDR1 is SGHVS, CDR2 FQNEAQ, per germline. The CDR3 runs to 15 residues. Losses at the gene ends were 5 bases for V and 6 bases for J; bases not matched to a gene: 6. CDR3 in amino acids: CASSAGTGGSQPQHF. Here the CDR3 DNA reads TGTGCCAGCAGCGCAGGGACAGGGGGGAGTCAGCCCCAGCATTTT.

J is TRBJ2-7 and V is TRBV19, with 7 bases lining up with TRBD1. V shed 8 bases, J shed 2 bases, and the junction held 9 bases outside the gene matches. Germline V gene lookup returns CDR1 LNHDA and CDR2 SQIVND (reference sequence). CDR3 length: 14 residues. CDR3: CASREGDSTYEQYF. CDR3 DNA sequence: TGTGCCAGTCGAGAGGGGGACAGCACCTACGAGCAGTACTTC.

V is TRBV19 and J is TRBJ1-1; D is possibly TRBD1 (5 bases). The CDR3 extends over 16 amino acids. Per the germline V gene, CDR1 is LNHDA and CDR2 is SQIVND (reference sequence). Trimming left V 3 bases short and J 10 bases short, with 24 bases between. CDR3 in amino acids: CASSIRRDGGTDGAFF. The CDR3 nucleotides read TGTGCCAGTAGTATTCGTAGGGACGGGGGGACTGATGGAGCTTTCTTT.

This clone appeared a single time. The chain combines TRBV12-5 with TRBJ1-2, with D possibly matching TRBD1 (6 bases). Germline V gene lookup returns CDR1 LGHNT and CDR2 FRNRAP. V dropped 5 bases and J dropped 6 bases, with 13 bases sitting between them. The CDR3 has 13 residues. CDR3 amino acids: CASGQTGYDGYTF. The CDR3 nucleotides are TGTGCTAGTGGTCAAACAGGGTACGATGGCTACACCTTC. The full variable domain, in which reference TRBV12-5 and TRBJ1-2 provide the parts outside the CDR3, is DARVTQTPRHKVTEMGQEVTMRCQPILGHNTVFWYRQTMMQGLELLAYFRNRAPLDDSGMPKDRFSAEMPDATLATLKIQPSEPRDSAVYFCASGQTGYDGYTFGSGTRLTVV.

In its sample, this clone was seen a few times. This chain uses TRBV11-3 with TRBJ2-7; TRBD1 might be the D (5 bases). V was clipped by 5 bases and J by 4 bases, with 9 bases between them. Germline values: CDR1 SGHNT, CDR2 YENEEA. The CDR3 has 12 amino acids. CDR3 nucleotides: TGTGCCAGCAGCCACGACAGTTACGAGCAGTACTTC. Its protein product is CASSHDSYEQYF.

This chain connects TRBV9 to TRBJ2-3; 10 bases align to TRBD2. The CDR3 is made up of 14 amino acids. The ends lost 4 bases at V and 5 bases at J; junction bases unmatched: 4. Germline V lookup: CDR1 SGDLS, CDR2 YYNGEE. CDR3 nucleotides: TGTGCCAGCAGCCCGTGGACTAGCGGAGATACGCAGTATTTT. Its protein is CASSPWTSGDTQYF.

The CDR3 sequence is CASSPHTGAGVVGELFF. The CDR3 nucleotides read TGTGCCAGCAGCCCACACACAGGGGCAGGGGTGGTCGGGGAGCTGTTTTTT. The chain combines TRBV9 with TRBJ2-2; TRBD1 matches 7 bases. Germline CDR1 SGDLS, CDR2 YYNGEE. V dropped 4 bases and J dropped 7; count of bases not matched to a gene: 16. CDR3 length: 17 amino acids.

The CDR3 is CASSSDASRSQGYTF. CDR3 sequence (DNA): TGTGCCAGCAGCTCAGATGCCTCGCGCTCCCAGGGCTACACCTTC. The V gene is TRBV7-9, the J gene TRBJ1-2, with D hard to call. The CDR3 contains 15 residues. Germline V gene lookup returns CDR1 SEHNR and CDR2 FQNEAQ (reference sequence). V lost 4 bases and J lost 8, with 20 bases in between.

This clone was observed a few times. The rearrangement uses TRBV30 and TRBJ1-4; D perhaps matches TRBD1 (5 bases). This CDR3 has 15 residues. Germline V gene data show CDR1 as GTSNPN and CDR2 as SVGIG (reference sequence). V was pared by 1 base and J by 7 bases, with 16 bases between. This CDR3 reads CAWSEVGTPFEKLFF. CDR3 sequence (DNA): TGTGCCTGGAGTGAAGTCGGGACGCCGTTTGAAAAACTGTTTTTT.

The rearrangement links TRBV2 to TRBJ1-2; 9 bases are a match to TRBD1. V trimming: 5 bases; J trimming: 8 bases; junction bases outside the gene matches: 12. CDR3 size: 15 residues. Per germline, CDR1 SNHLY and CDR2 FYNNEI. The CDR3 sequence: CASSQKGQGQGGYTF. The CDR3 nucleotides read TGTGCCAGCAGTCAGAAGGGACAGGGACAGGGAGGCTACACCTTC.

This chain uses TRBV7-3 with TRBJ1-1; D is ambiguous. The CDR3 is 17 residues long. Germline V lookup: CDR1 SGHTA, CDR2 FQGTGA. V shed 2 bases and J shed 0 bases, with 16 bases lying between them. The CDR3 sequence: CASSLQISRVLNTEAFF. The DNA for the CDR3 is TGTGCCAGCAGCTTACAAATCTCGCGGGTCTTGAACACTGAAGCTTTCTTT.

This chain uses TRBV6-1 with TRBJ2-7, with unresolved D. The CDR3 consists of 15 residues. The V and J ends lost 2 bases and 3 bases respectively, with 14 bases between them. Germline CDR1 is MNHNS and CDR2 is SASEGT. In DNA, the CDR3 is TGTGCCAGCAGTGAACCAAAAAGGGCGATCTACGAGCAGTACTTC. It translates to CASSEPKRAIYEQYF.

To note about this clone: Other nucleotide sequences from this sample produce the same CDR3. The chain couples TRBV5-1 to TRBJ2-7; unclear D gene. This CDR3 contains 13 residues. Germline V gene data show CDR1 as SGHRS and CDR2 as YFSETQ. Trimming removed 0 bases from V and 2 bases from J, with 6 bases in between. This CDR3 reads CASSLDPAYEQYF. The DNA of the CDR3 is TGCGCCAGCAGCTTGGATCCGGCCTACGAGCAGTACTTC.

Note on this clone: At the DNA level, this CDR3 is encoded by other sequences in the same sample as well. This CDR3 reads CASSFGDQPQHF. Written as DNA, the CDR3 is TGTGCCAGCAGCTTTGGGGATCAGCCCCAGCATTTT. The V gene is TRBV7-9, the J gene TRBJ1-5, with D unresolved. The CDR3 loop spans 12 amino acids. Trimming took 3 bases from V and 5 from J, leaving 5 bases between them. The germline V gene encodes CDR1 SEHNR and CDR2 FQNEAQ (reference sequence).

V is TRBV19 and J is TRBJ1-1, with no clear D. Trimming took off 5 bases at V and 5 bases at J, with 12 bases between the two ends. CDR1 is LNHDA, CDR2 SQIVND, per germline (reference sequence). The CDR3 loop spans 13 amino acids. CDR3 DNA sequence: TGTGCCAGTAGTCCCGGACGGGAGACTGAAGCTTTCTTT. Protein sequence: CASSPGRETEAFF.

CDR3 protein: CASSQDHGASNSPLHF. DNA of the CDR3: TGTGCCAGCAGCCAAGATCACGGGGCTTCGAATTCACCCCTCCACTTT. The rearrangement uses TRBV4-2 and TRBJ1-6, with TRBD1 as a possible D gene (5 bases). Germline V gives CDR1 LGHNA, CDR2 YNFKEQ. This CDR3 spans 16 amino acids. V lost 0 bases, J lost 7 bases, and 13 bases lay in between.